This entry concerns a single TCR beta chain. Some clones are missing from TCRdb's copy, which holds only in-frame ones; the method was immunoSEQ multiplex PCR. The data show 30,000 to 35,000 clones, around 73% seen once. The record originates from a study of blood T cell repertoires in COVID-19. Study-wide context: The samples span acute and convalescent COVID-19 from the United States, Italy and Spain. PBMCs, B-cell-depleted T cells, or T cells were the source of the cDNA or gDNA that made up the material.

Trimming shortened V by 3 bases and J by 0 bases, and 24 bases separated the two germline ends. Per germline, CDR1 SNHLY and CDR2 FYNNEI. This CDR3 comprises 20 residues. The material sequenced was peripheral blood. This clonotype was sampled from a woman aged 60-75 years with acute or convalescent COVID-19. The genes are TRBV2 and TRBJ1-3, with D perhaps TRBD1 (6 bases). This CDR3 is CASSEFPGHQTLSSGNTIYF. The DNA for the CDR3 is TGTGCCAGCAGTGAGTTCCCGGGACACCAAACCCTCAGCTCTGGAAACACCATATATTTT.